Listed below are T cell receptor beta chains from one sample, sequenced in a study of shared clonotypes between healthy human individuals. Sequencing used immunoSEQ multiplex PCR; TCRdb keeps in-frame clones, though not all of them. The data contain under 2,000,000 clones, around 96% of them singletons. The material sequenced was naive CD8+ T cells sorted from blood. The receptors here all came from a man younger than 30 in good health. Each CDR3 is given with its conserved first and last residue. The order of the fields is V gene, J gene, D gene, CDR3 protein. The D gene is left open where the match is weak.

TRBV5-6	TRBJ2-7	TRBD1	CASSQTGGEYEQYF
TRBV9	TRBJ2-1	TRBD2	CASSVGQVLAGDNEQFF
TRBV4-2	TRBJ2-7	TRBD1	CASSRDRESYEQYF
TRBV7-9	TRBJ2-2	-	CASSAGLGVPGELFF
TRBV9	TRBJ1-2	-	CASSGGEEGYTF
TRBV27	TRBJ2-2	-	CASSPGTNTGELFF
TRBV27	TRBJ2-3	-	CASRTGTLSDTQYF
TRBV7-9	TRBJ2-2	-	CASSGEVTGELFF
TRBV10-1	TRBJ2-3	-	CASSGGHTDTQYF
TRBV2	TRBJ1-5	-	CASSEGKKGPPNTQPQHF
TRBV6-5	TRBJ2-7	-	CASSYSTGDSSYEQYF
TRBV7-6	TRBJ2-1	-	CASSPGHHPDEQFF
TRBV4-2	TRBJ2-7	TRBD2	CASSQGLAGDYEQYF
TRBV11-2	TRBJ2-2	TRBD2	CASSLPSGRSGGAVGELFF
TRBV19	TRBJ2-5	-	CASSIYLPGETQYF
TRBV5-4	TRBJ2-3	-	CASSPKGSIVSDTQYF
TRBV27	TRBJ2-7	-	CASSSPYEQYF
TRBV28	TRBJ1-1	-	CASRYGWGTEAFF
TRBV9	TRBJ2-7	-	CASSVGESYEQYF
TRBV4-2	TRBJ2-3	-	CASSQYRDQPDTQYF
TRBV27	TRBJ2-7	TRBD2	CASAPSGGEYEQYF
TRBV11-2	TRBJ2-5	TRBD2	CASSTWTSVGETQYF
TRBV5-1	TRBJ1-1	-	CASSLITVGNTEAFF
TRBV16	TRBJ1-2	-	CASSQRAGDGYTF
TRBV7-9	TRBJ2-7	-	CASSSGTLSYEQYF
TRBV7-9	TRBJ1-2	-	CASSLEGEGGVRYYGYTF
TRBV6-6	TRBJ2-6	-	CASSYLPGANVLTF
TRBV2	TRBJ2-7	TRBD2	CASSELAGPPYEQYF
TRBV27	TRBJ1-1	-	CASSPDSQMRAFF
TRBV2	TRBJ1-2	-	CASRGVGAYGYTF
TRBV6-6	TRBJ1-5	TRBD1	CASSSETGEGNQPQHF
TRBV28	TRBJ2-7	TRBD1	CASSNRGGAAPWVEQYF
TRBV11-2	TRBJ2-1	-	CASSLVVLNEQFF
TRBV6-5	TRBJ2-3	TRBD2	CASSSFSAGGTDTQYF
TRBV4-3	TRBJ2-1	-	CASSQEPPGRAGDEQFF
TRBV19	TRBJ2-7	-	CASNQQGDYEQYF
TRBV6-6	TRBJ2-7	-	CASSSVSGEQYF
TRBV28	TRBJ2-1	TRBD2	CATQTSGGGHEQFF
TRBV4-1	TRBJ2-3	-	CASSRLLRDTPLNTQYF
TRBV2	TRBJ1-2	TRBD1	CASSEGTGDYYGYTF
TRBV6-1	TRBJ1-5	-	CASSENVDFSNQPQHF
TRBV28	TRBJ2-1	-	CASSFTGNYNEQFF
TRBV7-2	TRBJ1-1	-	CASSLANSGFMNTEAFF
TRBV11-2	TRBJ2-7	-	CASSHGSYEQYF
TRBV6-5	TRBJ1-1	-	CASSYGGVGNTEAFF
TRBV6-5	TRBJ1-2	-	CASSYSEGGGYTF
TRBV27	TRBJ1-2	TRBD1	CASKPGQVHPYGYTF